Below, 9 T cell receptor beta chains from the same sample are listed, as sequenced in a study of blood T cell repertoires in COVID-19. Libraries were prepared by immunoSEQ multiplex PCR; TCRdb keeps only in-frame clonotypes and omits some of them. The sample yields about 14,000 clones, approximately 82% seen once. Sequencing input: peripheral blood. Receptors originate from a woman aged 50 to 60 with active or convalescent COVID-19.

The DNA of the CDR3 is TGTGCCAGCAGCGCGGGACAGGGAGGGGCCGGGGAGCTGTTTTTT. It encodes CASSAGQGGAGELFF. The V and J genes are TRBV7-6 and TRBJ2-2; 9 bases are a match to TRBD1. V lost 5 bases, J lost 6 bases, and 7 bases stayed unmatched. Germline V CDR1 and CDR2: SGHVS, FNYEAQ. The CDR3 has 15 residues.

This clone was seen a few times. The rearrangement joins TRBV28 to TRBJ2-7, with 8 bases matching TRBD1. This CDR3 is built from 18 residues. Germline V gene data show CDR1 as MDHEN and CDR2 as SYDVKM. V trimming: 6 bases; J trimming: 0 bases; junction bases outside the gene matches: 16. The CDR3 loop reads CASSLVDRVRSSSYEQYF. The CDR3 nucleotides read TGTGCCAGCAGCTTAGTGGACAGGGTCAGAAGTAGCTCCTACGAGCAGTACTTC.

The chain joins TRBV5-5 to TRBJ2-1; 10 nucleotides agree with TRBD1. With V trimmed by 4 bases and J by 7 bases, 8 bases remained unmatched. This CDR3 is built from 15 residues. CDR1 is SGHKS, CDR2 YYEKEE, per germline (reference sequence). The CDR3 region is CASSLGQGVLNEQFF. The CDR3 region has the DNA TGTGCCAGCAGCCTCGGACAGGGGGTATTAAATGAGCAGTTCTTC.

The chain has TRBV2 and TRBJ2-2; 8 bases line up with TRBD2. Germline trimming cut 4 bases from V and 6 bases from J; bases unmatched to any gene: 10. Germline V gives CDR1 SNHLY, CDR2 FYNNEI. The CDR3 sequence is 16 residues long. The CDR3 sequence is CASSGLRAGVSGELFF. CDR3 DNA sequence: TGTGCCAGCAGTGGCCTAAGAGCGGGGGTGTCCGGGGAGCTGTTTTTT.

The chain employs TRBV3-1 (or the pseudogene TRBV3-2) and TRBJ1-1, with D hard to call. The CDR3 spans 13 residues. CDR1 and CDR2 from the germline V gene are LGHDT and YNNKEL (reference sequence). V was shortened by 6 bases and J by 0 bases, with 8 bases between the two germline ends. The CDR3 bases are TGTGCCAGCAGTCAACAGATGAACACTGAAGCTTTCTTT. Protein: CASSQQMNTEAFF.

V usage is TRBV5-1 and J usage is TRBJ2-7; 7 nucleotides align to TRBD1. The J segment lost 5 bases and the V segment lost 0 bases, leaving 8 bases of the junction unmatched. This CDR3 region has 15 residues. Germline V lookup: CDR1 SGHRS, CDR2 YFSETQ. The CDR3 loop reads CASSLGVGTGDEQYF. The CDR3 region has the DNA TGCGCCAGCAGCTTGGGCGTGGGTACAGGGGACGAGCAGTACTTC. Full variable domain (remainder filled in from reference TRBV5-1 and TRBJ2-7): KAGVTQTPRYLIKTRGQQVTLSCSPISGHRSVSWYQQTPGQGLQFLFEYFSETQRNKGNFPGRFSGRQFSNSRSEMNVSTLELGDSALYLCASSLGVGTGDEQYFGPGTRLTVT.

The CDR3 nucleotides read TGTGCCAGCAGTTACGGACAGTGGAACACTGAAGCTTTCTTT. It codes for CASSYGQWNTEAFF. The chain employs TRBV6-5 and TRBJ1-1; D possibly corresponds to TRBD1 (6 bases). V lost 2 bases and J lost 1, with 8 bases in between. The CDR3 totals 14 residues. The germline V gene encodes CDR1 MNHEY and CDR2 SVGAGI.

This chain connects TRBV29-1 to TRBJ2-7; D gene unclear. The CDR3 is made up of 11 amino acids. The V and J ends lost 4 bases and 3 bases respectively, with 7 bases between them. The germline V gene encodes CDR1 SQVTM and CDR2 ANQGSEA. The CDR3 nucleotides read TGCAGCGTTGTTAACAGCTACGAGCAGTACTTC. Its protein is CSVVNSYEQYF.

The chain joins TRBV6-5 to TRBJ1-6; 8 nucleotides match TRBD1. V trimming: 3 bases; J trimming: 7 bases; junction bases outside the gene matches: 5. Germline V lookup: CDR1 MNHEY, CDR2 SVGAGI. This CDR3 has 15 residues. The CDR3 reads CASSYSGTGNSPLHF. The CDR3 DNA is TGTGCCAGCAGTTATTCCGGGACAGGAAATTCACCCCTCCACTTT.